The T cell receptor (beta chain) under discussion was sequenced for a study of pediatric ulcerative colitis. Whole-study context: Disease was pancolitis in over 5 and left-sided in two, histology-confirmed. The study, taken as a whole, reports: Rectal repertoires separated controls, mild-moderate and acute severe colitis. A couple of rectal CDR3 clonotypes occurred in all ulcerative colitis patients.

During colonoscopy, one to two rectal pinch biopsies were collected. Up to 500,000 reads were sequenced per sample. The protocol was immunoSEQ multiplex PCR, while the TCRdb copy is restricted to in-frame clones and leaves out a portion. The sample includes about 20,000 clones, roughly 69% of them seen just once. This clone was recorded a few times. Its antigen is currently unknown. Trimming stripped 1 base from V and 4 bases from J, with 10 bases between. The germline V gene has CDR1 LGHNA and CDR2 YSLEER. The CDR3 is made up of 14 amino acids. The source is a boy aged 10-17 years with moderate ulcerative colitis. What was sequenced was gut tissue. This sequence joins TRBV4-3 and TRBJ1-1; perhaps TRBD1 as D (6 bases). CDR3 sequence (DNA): TGCGCCAGCAGCCAAGCAAGCAGGGGCACTGAAGCTTTCTTT. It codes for CASSQASRGTEAFF.